This TCR beta chain was recovered during a study of shared T cell receptors in the human thymus. TCRdb keeps only in-frame clones here, not all; method: immunoSEQ multiplex PCR. This sample has hundreds of thousands of clones; roughly 88% occur once, and the top ten carry about 0.01%. The CDR3 loop spans 14 amino acids. Trimming pared 3 bases from V and 3 bases from J, leaving 12 bases between. The V gene's germline CDR1 is SGDLS and CDR2 YYNGEE. The sample was also reused in another study, on human thymus T cells. As reported in that work: Corrective surgery for congenital heart defects was being performed on the healthy Finnish infants who were the donors. Both thymic and peripheral blood repertoires showed apparently biased V and J usage. Related reports documented highly overlapping thymic repertoires among unrelated individuals.

This clonotype was obtained from a boy less than two years old with a congenital heart defect. The sample was thymocytes. The chain couples TRBV9 to TRBJ1-1; D remains ambiguous. Written as DNA, the CDR3 is TGTGCCAGCAGCGCAGAGGTCGGAGACACTGAAGCTTTCTTT. Translating gives CASSAEVGDTEAFF.